These T cell receptor beta chains were read from a single sample in a study of blood T cell repertoires in COVID-19. Repertoires were generated with immunoSEQ multiplex PCR, while TCRdb's copy carries only in-frame clones and drops some. The table lists about 78,000 clones, roughly nine tenths of them singletons. Sequenced sample: peripheral blood. The receptor source for this set is a man aged 45-60 years with active or convalescent COVID-19. CDR3s include the opening cysteine and the closing phenylalanine or tryptophan. D genes are given only for firm matches. Part of the rows lack a size; the others show once, few, many or a class for expanded clones.

>TRBJ2-1|TRBV28|.|.
TGTGCCAGCAGTTTTGTGCAGGGGACGGATGAGCAGTTCTTC
CASSFVQGTDEQFF
>TRBJ2-5|TRBV7-9|once|TRBD2
TGTGCCAGCAGCGCCACGGGACTAGCGCTAGAGACCCAGTACTTC
CASSATGLALETQYF
>TRBJ1-2|TRBV3-1/TRBV3-2|once|.
TGTGCCAGCAGCCAAGATAGCCAGTCTTACTATGGCTACACCTTC
CASSQDSQSYYGYTF
>TRBJ2-3|TRBV7-9|.|.
TGTGCCAGCAGCTTAGGGACGGGGGGCAAGGATACGCAGTATTTT
CASSLGTGGKDTQYF
>TRBJ2-3|TRBV6-6|.|.
TGTGCCAGCAGCGGTTACCCTAGCACAGATACGCAGTATTTT
CASSGYPSTDTQYF
>TRBJ2-1|TRBV7-2|.|TRBD2
TGTGCCAGCAGCTTACTAGCGGGCTCCTACAATGAGCAGTTCTTC
CASSLLAGSYNEQFF
>TRBJ1-4|TRBV6-6|.|TRBD1
TGTGCCAGCAGTTCGACAGGGGGTGCTAATGAAAAACTGTTTTTT
CASSSTGGANEKLFF
>TRBJ2-5|TRBV2|.|.
TGTGCCAGCACCACTTGGGGGCCCCAAGAGACCCAGTACTTC
CASTTWGPQETQYF
>TRBJ2-2|TRBV3-1/TRBV3-2|few|.
TGTGCCAGCAGCCTAAGGCAGGGGCTGACCGGGGAGCTGTTTTTT
CASSLRQGLTGELFF
>TRBJ1-1|TRBV11-2|.|.
TGTGCCAGCAGCTTAGGGCCCCCGAATATGCCATACACTGAAGCTTTCTTT
CASSLGPPNMPYTEAFF
>TRBJ1-1|TRBV2|.|.
TGTGCCAGCAGTCCAGGGAACACTGAAGCTTTCTTT
CASSPGNTEAFF
>TRBJ2-1|TRBV5-1|.|.
TGCGCCAGCCATACACAGGCCAGCTCCTACAATGAGCAGTTCTTC
CASHTQASSYNEQFF
>TRBJ2-2|TRBV19|.|TRBD1
TGTGCCAGTAGTATAGACCGGGACAGCGCGAACACCGGGGAGCTGTTTTTT
CASSIDRDSANTGELFF
>TRBJ2-5|TRBV3-1/TRBV3-2|.|TRBD2
TGTGCCAGCAGCCAAGATCCCGGGGGGGGTAGGGAGACCCAGTACTTC
CASSQDPGGGRETQYF
>TRBJ1-2|TRBV28|.|.
TGTGCCAGCAGTTCGGACAGCCTGGCTGACTACACCTTC
CASSSDSLADYTF
>TRBJ1-4|TRBV5-4|.|TRBD1
TGTGCCAGCAGCTTGGACAGGGGTGATGAAAAACTGTTTTTT
CASSLDRGDEKLFF
>TRBJ1-5|TRBV19|.|TRBD1
TGTGCCAGTAGTGCCTTACAGGGGGCCGATCAGCCCCAGCATTTT
CASSALQGADQPQHF
>TRBJ2-3|TRBV19|.|TRBD2
TGTGCCAGTAGTATAATGCTAGCGGGCACAGATACGCAGTATTTT
CASSIMLAGTDTQYF
>TRBJ2-1|TRBV7-2|.|TRBD2
TGTGCCAGCAGCTTAGTACCTAGCGGGGGGAATGAGCAGTTCTTC
CASSLVPSGGNEQFF
>TRBJ2-1|TRBV5-1|.|.
TGCGCCAGCAGCTTGGTCGCGGGGGCCGAATACAATGAGCAGTTCTTC
CASSLVAGAEYNEQFF
>TRBJ1-1|TRBV6-5|.|.
TGTGCCATCAGGGGTGCAGGGAACACTGAAGCTTTCTTT
CAIRGAGNTEAFF
>TRBJ2-3|TRBV10-2|.|TRBD2
TGCGCCAGCACGGGGGGGGCCTCCACAGATACGCAGTATTTT
CASTGGASTDTQYF
>TRBJ2-3|TRBV19|.|.
TGTGCCAGTACCCCATCCTTGACAGTTCCCATGCAGTATTTT
CASTPSLTVPMQYF
>TRBJ1-1|TRBV5-8|.|TRBD1
TGTGCCAGCAGGGACCGGGACAGGGGACCTGAAGCTTTCTTT
CASRDRDRGPEAFF
>TRBJ2-5|TRBV19|.|TRBD1
TGTGCCAGTAGTACCGCTACAGGGGTGCGGTACCAAGAGACCCAGTACTTC
CASSTATGVRYQETQYF
>TRBJ2-1|TRBV7-2|.|TRBD2
TGTGCCAGCAGCTTAATACGGGGGGGCTACAATGAGCAGTTCTTC
CASSLIRGGYNEQFF
>TRBJ1-4|TRBV6-2/TRBV6-3|.|TRBD1
TGTGCCAGCAGTGAGAGGACAGGACGGGAAAAACTGTTTTTT
CASSERTGREKLFF
>TRBJ1-5|TRBV11-2|few|TRBD1
TGTGCCAGCAGCCCCGGGACAGGGGGCAATCAGCCCCAGCATTTT
CASSPGTGGNQPQHF